This T cell receptor (beta chain) was captured by sequencing in a study of cytomegalovirus exposure and HLA in healthy donors. This clone showed up just once. Its antigen is unidentified. Whole-study results and caveats: The availability of immune exposure information extended only to CMV serostatus.

J lost 4 bases, V lost 0 bases, and 0 bases had no gene match. The CDR3 spans 14 residues. Germline V CDR1 and CDR2: KGHSH, LQKENI. Amplification used 60 Vbeta primers and 13 Jbeta primers. The repertoire was sequenced with immunoSEQ multiplex PCR; TCRdb's copy has only in-frame clones and lacks some. Here the sample spans approximately 150,000 clones, around 80% being singletons. This clonotype originated in a woman under 30 in good health and CMV-seronegative. This sequence joins TRBV18 and TRBJ2-3; 8 bases align to TRBD2. What was sequenced was PBMCs. The CDR3 DNA reads as TGTGCCAGCTCACCACCGGGACTAGCAGATACGCAGTATTTT. Translation gives CASSPPGLADTQYF. Based on the CDR3 plus reference TRBV18 and TRBJ2-3, the full variable domain is NAGVMQNPRHLVRRRGQEARLRCSPMKGHSHVYWYRQLPEEGLKFMVYLQKENIIDESGMPKERFSAEFPKEGPSILRIQQVVRGDSAAYFCASSPPGLADTQYFGPGTRLTVL.